This is a list of T cell receptor beta chains from one sample in a study of radiotherapy plus CTLA-4 blockade in lung cancer. Measured with immunoSEQ multiplex PCR; TCRdb has only the in-frame clones, and not every one. The repertoire includes fewer than 100,000 clones, over 80% of them detected once, and 0.65% to 0.95% sits in the top ten. The starting material was peripheral blood, obtained from a patient treated with radiotherapy plus ipilimumab. These receptors were obtained from a human donor with non-small cell lung cancer who had stable disease on radiotherapy plus ipilimumab. CDR3s include the opening cysteine and the closing phenylalanine or tryptophan. The D gene is left open where the match is weak. Size values are once, few and many counts, or a class for expanded clones, and some rows have none.

cdr3_aa cdr3_nt v_call clone_size j_call d_call
CASSSILRGTEQFF TGTGCCAGTAGTTCAATTCTCAGGGGGACTGAGCAGTTCTTC TRBV19 NA TRBJ2-1 TRBD1
CASSPVEGYGYTF TGTGCCAGCTCACCAGTGGAGGGGTATGGCTACACCTTC TRBV18 once TRBJ1-2 NA
CASSLSRGAQETQYF TGTGCCAGCAGTTTATCGAGAGGGGCGCAAGAGACCCAGTACTTC TRBV27 NA TRBJ2-5 NA
CASSLAGRDYGYTF TGTGCCAGCAGCTTGGCCGGTAGGGACTATGGCTACACCTTC TRBV5-4 NA TRBJ1-2 NA
CASSSGIPNTEAFF TGTGCCAGCAGCTCGGGAATCCCGAACACTGAAGCTTTCTTT TRBV5-8 NA TRBJ1-1 NA
CASTKERVGGEQYF TGTGCCAGCACCAAAGAGCGGGTGGGGGGCGAGCAGTACTTC TRBV7-2 NA TRBJ2-7 NA
CATSRDKGQGYEQYF TGTGCCACCAGCAGAGATAAGGGACAGGGCTACGAGCAGTACTTC TRBV15 few TRBJ2-7 TRBD1
CAISHPATSGEKLFF TGTGCCATCAGCCATCCGGCTACATCGGGTGAAAAACTGTTTTTT TRBV10-3 NA TRBJ1-4 NA
CASSFLGLAGGPWGVNTGELFF TGTGCCAGCAGTTTCCTTGGACTAGCGGGAGGGCCATGGGGGGTGAACACCGGGGAGCTGTTTTTT TRBV28 NA TRBJ2-2 TRBD2
CASSINSNQPQHF TGTGCCAGCAGCATAAATAGCAATCAGCCCCAGCATTTT TRBV7-2 NA TRBJ1-5 NA
CASSVSPNTEAFF TGTGCCAGCAGCGTATCCCCAAACACTGAAGCTTTCTTT TRBV9 NA TRBJ1-1 NA
CAWTRPSGNEQFF TGTGCCTGGACCCGTCCCAGCGGCAATGAGCAGTTCTTC TRBV30 NA TRBJ2-1 NA
CASRRGSYEQYF TGTGCCAGCAGAAGGGGGTCCTACGAGCAGTACTTC TRBV6-6 few TRBJ2-7 NA
CASSPGTSGRTDTQYF TGTGCCAGCAGCCCCGGGACTAGCGGGAGGACAGATACGCAGTATTTT TRBV11-3 NA TRBJ2-3 TRBD2
CASSLTSTLSGNTIYF TGTGCCAGCAGCTTAACGTCTACTCTCTCTGGAAACACCATATATTTT TRBV7-6 NA TRBJ1-3 NA
CASRGRMNTEAFF TGTGCCAGCCGCGGACGGATGAACACTGAAGCTTTCTTT TRBV5-4 NA TRBJ1-1 NA
CASSTDRGRRGYTF TGCGCCAGCAGCACGGACAGGGGGCGCCGAGGCTACACCTTC TRBV5-1 NA TRBJ1-2 TRBD1
CASSEPGGGEQFF TGCGCCAGCAGCGAGCCCGGGGGGGGTGAGCAGTTCTTC TRBV5-1 NA TRBJ2-1 TRBD2
CASSMGQFASTDTQYF TGTGCCAGTAGTATGGGACAGTTCGCTAGCACAGATACGCAGTATTTT TRBV19 NA TRBJ2-3 TRBD1
CASSYARTVGNSPLHF TGTGCCAGCAGTTACGCCCGGACAGTCGGGAATTCACCCCTCCACTTT TRBV6-5 NA TRBJ1-6 NA